The 31 T cell receptor beta chains presented below share a single source sample, sequenced in a study of T cells after yellow fever vaccination. MiXCR, applied by TCRdb to the 5' RACE reads, yields one record per CDR3 protein. Of just over 250,000 distinct CDR3 sequences detected, 5.2% appear once; the ten largest clones hold around 3.3%. Source: CD4+ T cells sorted from PBMCs, taken on the day of the yellow fever booster vaccination. Receptors originate from a man younger than 30 who received the YFV17D yellow fever vaccine.

Only a few counts were recorded for this clonotype. The rearrangement uses TRBV4-2 and TRBJ2-5, with 11 bases fitting TRBD1. After removal of 4 bases from V and 4 bases from J, the junction contained 8 bases not matched to a gene. Germline loops: CDR1 LGHNA, CDR2 YNFKEQ. The CDR3 runs 16 residues. The CDR3 nucleotides read TGTGCCAGCAGCCGAGGACAGGGGGCGCGGGCAGAGACCCAGTACTTC. Protein product: CASSRGQGARAETQYF.

This clonotype has a count of ten or more. The chain carries TRBV5-1 and TRBJ1-1; perhaps TRBD1 as D (5 bases). V was trimmed by 0 bases and J by 4 bases, leaving 10 bases between them. Germline CDR1 and CDR2: SGHRS and YFSETQ. The CDR3 runs 14 residues. This CDR3 is CASSLAPGTTEAFF. The CDR3 DNA sequence: TGCGCCAGCAGCTTGGCCCCAGGGACCACTGAAGCTTTCTTT. Supplemented by reference TRBV5-1 and TRBJ1-1, the full variable domain reads KAGVTQTPRYLIKTRGQQVTLSCSPISGHRSVSWYQQTPGQGLQFLFEYFSETQRNKGNFPGRFSGRQFSNSRSEMNVSTLELGDSALYLCASSLAPGTTEAFFGQGTRLTVV.

This clonotype came up a few times. The chain links TRBV12-3 or TRBV12-4 to TRBJ1-1; D unclear. The CDR3 is 12 residues long. V was cut by 3 bases and J by 3 bases, with 5 bases left in between. This CDR3 reads CASSLTYTEAFF. The CDR3 coding sequence is TGTGCCAGCAGTTTGACTTACACTGAAGCTTTCTTT.

The rearrangement uses TRBV7-2 and TRBJ1-2; D ambiguous. Germline-derived CDR1 and CDR2 are SGHTA and FQGNSA. V was cut by 6 bases and J by 8 bases, with 19 bases left in between. The CDR3 sequence is 14 residues long. The CDR3 DNA reads TGTGCCAGCAGAGTTTCTTCGACCGGCCTCGGCTACACCTTC. This codes for CASRVSSTGLGYTF.

This clonotype was seen a handful of times. CDR3 DNA: TGCGCCAGCAGCTGGGGGACGGCAGATACGCAGTATTTT. It specifies CASSWGTADTQYF. This rearrangement joins TRBV5-1 to TRBJ2-3; tentatively, D is TRBD1 or TRBD2 (5 bases each). V lost 3 bases, J lost 4 bases, and 9 bases lay in between. Looked up from germline, CDR1 is SGHRS and CDR2 is YFSETQ. The CDR3 runs 13 residues.

The chain carries TRBV3-1 and TRBJ1-1; 7 bases are shared with TRBD1. Germline CDR1 and CDR2: LGHDT and YNNKEL (reference sequence). CDR3 length: 16 amino acids. V trimming: 1 base; J trimming: 3 bases; junction bases outside the gene matches: 8. The CDR3 DNA is TGTGCCAGCAGCCAAGGAGCGGGACAGAGATACACTGAAGCTTTCTTT. It codes for CASSQGAGQRYTEAFF.

This clonotype was seen repeatedly, ten times or more. The rearrangement uses TRBV4-2 and TRBJ1-4; no reliable D call. V lost 4 bases, J lost 3 bases, and 15 bases lay in between. The germline CDR1 and CDR2 sequences are LGHNA and YNFKEQ. This CDR3 has 16 residues. CDR3 nucleotide sequence: TGTGCCAGCAGCCTCGAACTGAGGCGGGCTAATGAAAAACTGTTTTTT. It translates to CASSLELRRANEKLFF.

This clonotype has a handful of counts. The chain employs TRBV3-1 and TRBJ1-5; no definite D call. Germline assignment: CDR1 LGHDT and CDR2 YNNKEL (reference sequence). The V gene lost 1 base and the J gene lost 6 bases, with 10 bases spanning the gap. This CDR3 comprises 14 residues. The CDR3 bases are TGTGCCAGCAGCCAAGTCTCTAAGGGTCAGCCCCAGCATTTT. It translates to CASSQVSKGQPQHF.

The chain employs TRBV3-1 and TRBJ2-7; D is uncertain. Germline loops: CDR1 LGHDT, CDR2 YNNKEL (reference sequence). The CDR3 has 12 amino acids. The germline V and J ends were trimmed by 3 bases and 2 bases, with 5 bases remaining between them. CDR3 coding DNA: TGTGCCAGCAGCCAGTTGGCCTACGAGCAGTACTTC. Encoded protein: CASSQLAYEQYF.

This clonotype has a handful of counts. The chain combines TRBV7-9 with TRBJ2-5, with 8 nucleotides matching TRBD2. In germline, CDR1 is SEHNR, CDR2 FQNEAQ (reference sequence). The CDR3 spans 17 residues. V was pared by 5 bases and J by 2 bases, with 13 bases of the junction left unmatched. The CDR3 coding sequence is TGTGCCAGCAGCCCAGGTGCGGCTAGCGGGTTTCAAGAGACCCAGTACTTC. Protein sequence: CASSPGAASGFQETQYF.

This clonotype was observed at least ten times. V usage is TRBV7-7 and J usage is TRBJ2-1, with 7 nucleotides matching TRBD1. The CDR3 runs to 13 residues. From germline, CDR1 is SSHAT and CDR2 FNYEAQ (reference sequence). The junction had 4 bases not matched to a gene; V was cut back by 5 bases and J by 6 bases. CDR3 amino acids: CASSPGQLNEQFF. In DNA form, the CDR3 reads TGTGCCAGCAGCCCGGGACAGCTCAATGAGCAGTTCTTC. Complete variable domain (other parts from reference TRBV7-7 and TRBJ2-1): GAGVSQSPRYKVTKRGQDVTLRCDPISSHATLYWYQQALGQGPEFLTYFNYEAQPDKSGLPSDRFSAERPEGSISTLTIQRTEQRDSAMYRCASSPGQLNEQFFGPGTRLTVL.

This clonotype has just a few counts. The V and J genes are TRBV11-3 and TRBJ2-1; D possibly corresponds to TRBD1 (5 bases). Per germline, CDR1 SGHNT and CDR2 YENEEA. This CDR3 has 14 residues. Trimming left V 1 base short and J 5 bases short, with 9 bases between. CDR3 nucleotide sequence: TGTGCCAGCAGCTTAGCTGACAGTCACAATGAGCAGTTCTTC. Its translation: CASSLADSHNEQFF.

This clonotype has ten or more counts. This chain connects TRBV12-3 or TRBV12-4 to TRBJ1-1, with 7 bases matching TRBD1. The CDR3 is 13 residues long. Trimming took 6 bases from V and 8 from J; bases not matched to a gene: 9. The CDR3: CASSLDRTTEAFF. CDR3 bases: TGTGCCAGCAGCCTGGACAGGACGACCGAAGCTTTCTTT.

In this sample, this clonotype turned up many times. The chain employs TRBV24-1 and TRBJ2-1; the D call may be TRBD1 or TRBD2 (5 bases each). The germline V and J ends were trimmed by 6 bases and 10 bases, with 18 bases remaining between them. This CDR3 has 14 amino acids. CDR1 is KGHDR and CDR2 is SFDVKD in the germline V gene. CDR3 sequence: CATSTGTNSREQFF. The CDR3 DNA follows: TGTGCCACCAGTACCGGGACCAACTCGCGGGAGCAGTTCTTC.

This clonotype was counted only a few times. This chain joins TRBV12-5 and TRBJ2-2; D is perhaps TRBD1 (6 bases). V dropped 1 base and J dropped 1 base, with 16 bases sitting between them. The CDR3 consists of 18 residues. The germline CDR1 and CDR2 sequences are LGHNT and FRNRAP. The CDR3 region is CASGLGSLSRGNTGELFF. In DNA, the CDR3 is TGTGCTAGTGGTTTGGGTAGTCTATCCAGGGGGAACACCGGGGAGCTGTTTTTT.

This sequence joins TRBV29-1 and TRBJ2-2; perhaps D is TRBD1 or TRBD2 (5 bases each). CDR1 is SQVTM, CDR2 ANQGSEA, per germline. The V and J ends lost 5 bases and 1 base respectively, with 8 bases between them. The CDR3 is 13 amino acids. For the CDR3, the DNA is TGCAGCGTTTGGGACGGGAACACCGGGGAGCTGTTTTTT. Translated, it gives CSVWDGNTGELFF.

This clonotype was seen more than once but under ten times. This sequence joins TRBV15 and TRBJ1-1; TRBD1 is a possible D gene (6 bases). This CDR3 spans 14 amino acids. The V end was cut by 4 bases, the J end by 1 base, with 10 bases between. Germline assignment: CDR1 LNHNV and CDR2 YYDKDF (reference sequence). Here the CDR3 reads CATSKGHPNTEAFF. The CDR3 coding sequence is TGTGCCACCAGCAAGGGACACCCGAACACTGAAGCTTTCTTT.

The chain joins TRBV7-9 to TRBJ2-3; D is possibly TRBD1 (7 bases). V lost 7 bases, J lost 4 bases, and 18 bases lay in between. The germline CDR1 and CDR2 sequences are SEHNR and FQNEAQ (reference sequence). This CDR3 spans 15 amino acids. CDR3 sequence reads: CASTGGQLTADTQYF. In DNA form, the CDR3 reads TGTGCCAGCACCGGGGGACAGCTAACTGCAGATACGCAGTATTTT.

The gene calls are TRBV12-3 or TRBV12-4 and TRBJ2-3; perhaps TRBD2 as D (7 bases). The CDR3 covers 16 residues. V lost 0 bases and J lost 3, with 13 bases in between. The CDR3, as DNA: TGTGCCAGCAGTTTAGCCCTCGGGGGGCGGACAGATACGCAGTATTTT. This encodes CASSLALGGRTDTQYF.

This clonotype turned up a few times. The chain links TRBV20-1 to TRBJ2-5, with a weak D call TRBD1 (5 bases). CDR3 size: 13 residues. In germline, CDR1 is DFQATT, CDR2 SNEGSKA (reference sequence). V was clipped by 5 bases and J by 8 bases, with 18 bases between them. Here the CDR3 reads CSAADSERETQYF. The CDR3 DNA reads as TGCAGTGCTGCCGACAGTGAGAGAGAAACCCAGTACTTC.

This clonotype was seen only a few times. This chain uses TRBV7-2 with TRBJ2-3; D call uncertain. The CDR3 has 14 residues. Trimming pared 4 bases from V and 4 bases from J, leaving 12 bases between. Germline V CDR1 and CDR2: SGHTA, FQGNSA. Here the CDR3 reads CASSSSGPPDTQYF. Here the CDR3 DNA reads TGTGCCAGCAGCTCCTCTGGCCCACCAGATACGCAGTATTTT.

This clonotype was detected only a few times. This chain joins TRBV11-2 and TRBJ2-2; perhaps TRBD1 as D (6 bases). Trimming pared 5 bases from V and 7 bases from J, leaving 14 bases between. Germline-derived CDR1 and CDR2 are SGHAT and FQNNGV. CDR3 length equals 14 residues. The CDR3 sequence: CASSPGTSGGELFF. CDR3 DNA: TGTGCCAGCAGCCCTGGGACATCTGGCGGGGAGCTGTTTTTT.

The rearrangement joins TRBV28 to TRBJ2-5; 10 positions agree with TRBD1. The length of the CDR3 is 14 residues. CDR1 is MDHEN and CDR2 is SYDVKM in the germline V gene. The V and J ends lost 6 bases and 4 bases, in that order; junction bases with no gene match: 5. The CDR3 region has the DNA TGTGCCAGCAGCCCGACAGGGGGCACAGAGACCCAGTACTTC. It is translated as CASSPTGGTETQYF.

This clonotype was seen many times. This chain links TRBV14 with TRBJ2-5; D is perhaps TRBD2 (6 bases). Germline CDR1 reads SGHDN; CDR2 reads FVKESK. V was clipped by 4 bases and J by 3 bases, with 15 bases between them. This CDR3 is 15 amino acids long. DNA for the CDR3: TGTGCCAGCAGCCCCAAGATATGGGGGGAAGAGACCCAGTACTTC. Protein product: CASSPKIWGEETQYF.

In its sample, this clonotype was seen a few times. The chain is built from TRBV5-1 and TRBJ1-2; possibly TRBD1 for D (5 bases). This CDR3 is 16 amino acids long. Per the germline V gene, CDR1 is SGHRS and CDR2 is YFSETQ. V was pared by 2 bases and J by 1 base, with 15 bases between. CDR3: CASSFNSGRYNYGYTF. Written as DNA, the CDR3 is TGCGCCAGCAGCTTTAATTCGGGACGGTATAACTATGGCTACACCTTC.

This clonotype was detected many times. This rearrangement joins TRBV7-9 to TRBJ2-1; TRBD2 is a possible D gene (6 bases). The CDR3 has 15 amino acids. V was trimmed by 5 bases and J by 6 bases, leaving 17 bases between them. Per the germline V gene, CDR1 is SEHNR and CDR2 is FQNEAQ (reference sequence). The CDR3 coding sequence is TGTGCCAGCAGCGACCGGGGGTACCGTGGCAATGAGCAGTTCTTC. It translates to CASSDRGYRGNEQFF.

This clonotype was observed at least ten times. This chain links TRBV18 with TRBJ2-1; 9 bases map to TRBD1. The V and J ends lost 6 bases and 6 bases, in that order; junction bases with no gene match: 9. CDR1 is KGHSH, CDR2 LQKENI, per germline. This CDR3 has 15 residues. Here the CDR3 reads CASSWQQGASNEQFF. The CDR3 region has the DNA TGTGCCAGCTCCTGGCAACAGGGGGCCTCCAATGAGCAGTTCTTC.

This clonotype was seen at least ten times. V gene TRBV20-1 combines with J gene TRBJ2-7, with D possibly called TRBD1 or TRBD2 (5 bases each). From germline, CDR1 is DFQATT and CDR2 SNEGSKA (reference sequence). This CDR3 is 13 amino acids long. V lost 5 bases, J lost 2 bases, and 13 bases lay in between. This CDR3 is CSAGPTGPYEQYV. For the CDR3, the DNA is TGCAGTGCTGGCCCTACGGGACCCTACGAGCAGTACGTC.

The chain recombines TRBV20-1 with TRBJ2-1; the match to TRBD2 covers 8 bases. V shed 3 bases, J shed 6 bases, and the junction held 4 bases outside the gene matches. The CDR3 runs 13 residues. Germline CDR1 is DFQATT and CDR2 is SNEGSKA (reference sequence). The CDR3, as DNA: TGCAGTGCTAGGTCGGGAGGGGGCAATGAGCAGTTCTTC. This translates into CSARSGGGNEQFF.

This clonotype was observed at least ten times. The chain links TRBV18 to TRBJ1-5, with D uncertain. Trimming shortened V by 4 bases and J by 1 base, and 8 bases separated the two germline ends. The CDR3 extends over 14 amino acids. From germline, CDR1 is KGHSH and CDR2 LQKENI. CDR3 sequence: CASSRMGSNQPQHF. The CDR3 bases are TGTGCCAGCTCACGTATGGGGAGCAATCAGCCCCAGCATTTT.

This clonotype was observed a handful of times. The chain employs TRBV5-5 and TRBJ2-5; D is uncertain. Germline V gene lookup returns CDR1 SGHKS and CDR2 YYEKEE (reference sequence). Deletions cut 6 bases from V and 3 bases from J, with 12 bases between. There are 13 residues in the CDR3. The CDR3 sequence: CASTLVVEETQYF. As DNA, the CDR3 is TGTGCCAGCACCCTCGTAGTTGAAGAGACCCAGTACTTC.